One and the same sample provided the 20 T cell receptor beta chains below, sequenced in a study of blood T cells in healthy people across ages. A second PCR, run for about 6 to 11 cycles, used a sample-barcoded 5' primer plus a J-beta primer mix. TCRdb reprocessed the 5' RACE reads with MiXCR, giving one entry per CDR3 protein. This sample yields around 990,000 distinct CDR3 sequences, of which under 30% are seen a single time; approximately 0.7% belongs to the top ten. This sample also belongs to another study, concerning T cells of mothers and their children.

The sequencing input was blood. Source of these receptors: a girl aged 2-10 years in good health.

This sequence joins TRBV2 and TRBJ2-7; no definite D call. CDR3 length equals 12 residues. V was trimmed by 7 bases and J by 2 bases, leaving 9 bases between them. The V gene's germline CDR1 is SNHLY and CDR2 FYNNEI. CDR3 region: CASNLRAYEQYF. The CDR3 nucleotides are TGTGCCAGCAACCTTCGTGCCTACGAGCAGTACTTC.

This clonotype was seen a handful of times. The chain combines TRBV20-1 with TRBJ2-5; 10 nucleotides align to TRBD1. The CDR3 loop spans 14 amino acids. Germline CDR1 reads DFQATT; CDR2 reads SNEGSKA (reference sequence). Trimming removed 5 bases from V and 5 bases from J; junction bases left unmatched: 8. CDR3 DNA sequence: TGCAGTGCTCACGTCCCGGGACAGGGGGAGACCCAGTACTTC. It is translated as CSAHVPGQGETQYF.

The chain recombines TRBV29-1 with TRBJ2-7; weak D call: TRBD1 (6 bases). CDR3 length: 12 amino acids. Germline assignment: CDR1 SQVTM and CDR2 ANQGSEA. V was pared by 5 bases and J by 5 bases, with 13 bases between. CDR3 region: CSVRQGWDEQYF. The DNA of the CDR3 is TGCAGCGTTAGGCAGGGGTGGGACGAGCAGTACTTC.

This chain connects TRBV5-1 to TRBJ2-1, with 10 bases fitting TRBD2. CDR1 is SGHRS and CDR2 is YFSETQ in the germline V gene. V shed 3 bases and J 1 base; nucleotides not matched to a gene: 19. The CDR3 runs 21 residues. CDR3 amino acids: CASSSQPPGTSATYSYNEQFF. In DNA, the CDR3 is TGCGCCAGCAGCTCTCAGCCCCCGGGGACTAGCGCTACGTATTCCTACAATGAGCAGTTCTTC.

This clonotype appeared a few times. V usage is TRBV29-1 and J usage is TRBJ2-7; TRBD2 might be the D (6 bases). Germline CDR1 SQVTM, CDR2 ANQGSEA. V gave up 4 bases and J gave up 3 bases, with 10 bases separating them. This CDR3 contains 12 residues. DNA for the CDR3: TGCAGCGTTGCGGGGGTCTACTACGAGCAGTACTTC. Its translation is CSVAGVYYEQYF.

The V and J genes are TRBV6-6 and TRBJ2-7, with 8 bases lining up with TRBD2. Germline trimming cut 7 bases from V and 3 bases from J; bases unmatched to any gene: 8. Germline CDR1 and CDR2: MNHNY and SVGAGI (reference sequence). The CDR3 covers 14 residues. Here the CDR3 reads CASTPPGGVYEQYF. For the CDR3, the DNA is TGTGCCAGCACTCCTCCCGGGGGGGTCTACGAGCAGTACTTC.

The rearrangement links TRBV19 to TRBJ1-2; 8 nucleotides match TRBD1. V lost 2 bases, J lost 10 bases, and 21 bases stayed unmatched. Germline-derived CDR1 and CDR2 are LNHDA and SQIVND (reference sequence). CDR3 size: 18 residues. CDR3 sequence reads: CASSIRPDRVWWQGAYTF. CDR3 nucleotides: TGTGCCAGTAGTATACGACCGGACAGGGTATGGTGGCAGGGAGCCTACACCTTC.

The V and J genes are TRBV3-1 and TRBJ2-3; D is uncertain. V gave up 2 bases and J gave up 4 bases, with 13 bases separating them. The CDR3 is made up of 15 amino acids. Looked up from germline, CDR1 is LGHDT and CDR2 is YNNKEL (reference sequence). CDR3 residues: CASSQSLFKADTQYF. The DNA of the CDR3 is TGTGCCAGCAGCCAATCCTTGTTTAAGGCAGATACGCAGTATTTT.

This clonotype has only a few counts. The chain uses TRBV20-1 and TRBJ2-7; D tentatively fits TRBD1 or TRBD2 (5 bases each). V was trimmed by 7 bases and J by 6 bases, leaving 19 bases between them. The CDR3 contains 13 residues. The V gene's germline CDR1 is DFQATT and CDR2 SNEGSKA (reference sequence). The DNA for the CDR3 is TGCAGTGGGGACGATCCGGCGAAGGGCGAGCAGTACTTC. It specifies CSGDDPAKGEQYF.

A few counts support this clonotype. The rearrangement uses TRBV4-1 and TRBJ1-2; D not resolved. V was clipped by 0 bases and J by 4 bases, with 15 bases between them. CDR1 MGHRA and CDR2 YSYEKL come from the germline V gene. The CDR3 spans 16 residues. The CDR3 protein is CASSQDLSLVFYGYTF. In nucleotides, the CDR3 is TGCGCCAGCAGCCAAGACCTCTCGTTGGTATTCTATGGCTACACCTTC.

The chain combines TRBV11-2 with TRBJ1-2; D not certain. Trimming took off 5 bases at V and 8 bases at J, with 12 bases between the two ends. Per germline, CDR1 SGHAT and CDR2 FQNNGV. There are 12 residues in the CDR3. The CDR3 sequence is CASSQGPRGYTF. In DNA, the CDR3 is TGTGCCAGCAGCCAAGGCCCAAGAGGCTACACCTTC. The full variable domain, its missing parts supplied by reference TRBV11-2 and TRBJ1-2, is EAGVAQSPRYKIIEKRQSVAFWCNPISGHATLYWYQQILGQGPKLLIQFQNNGVVDDSQLPKDRFSAERLKGVDSTLKIQPAKLEDSAVYLCASSQGPRGYTFGSGTRLTVV.

The chain has TRBV29-1 and TRBJ2-5; no clear D gene. The J call may be faulty, since TRBJ2-7 better matches the DNA end. This CDR3 spans 10 amino acids. From germline, CDR1 is SQVTM and CDR2 ANQGSEA. The CDR3 loop reads CSVAEAEQYF. DNA of the CDR3: TGCAGCGTTGCCGAAGCCGAGCAGTACTTC.

The J gene is TRBJ2-5, the V gene TRBV5-1; TRBD2 might be the D (5 bases). Germline values: CDR1 SGHRS, CDR2 YFSETQ. This CDR3 spans 15 amino acids. The V end lost 0 bases, the J end lost 5 bases, and 14 bases lay between the germline ends. CDR3 coding DNA: TGCGCCAGCAGCTTGGCGGGAACTCCGGGGGAGACCCAGTACTTC. Translation gives CASSLAGTPGETQYF.

This chain joins TRBV28 and TRBJ2-1, with D perhaps matching TRBD1 (7 bases). The CDR3 covers 17 residues. Germline-derived CDR1 and CDR2 are MDHEN and SYDVKM. V dropped 2 bases and J dropped 0 bases, with 14 bases sitting between them. As DNA, the CDR3 is TGTGCCAGCAGTTTAACTGGCGGGACAGCCTCCTACAATGAGCAGTTCTTC. Translated: CASSLTGGTASYNEQFF.

This clonotype was detected only a few times. The J gene is TRBJ2-2, the V gene TRBV28; weak D call: TRBD2 (5 bases). The CDR3 is 15 residues long. Germline V gene data show CDR1 as MDHEN and CDR2 as SYDVKM. The germline V and J ends were trimmed by 7 bases and 7 bases, with 19 bases remaining between them. The CDR3 spells CASIIRTPRGGELFF. The CDR3 coding sequence is TGTGCCAGCATAATCAGAACACCTCGGGGCGGGGAGCTGTTTTTT.

The chain joins TRBV27 to TRBJ2-7; tentative D call: TRBD1 (6 bases). Germline-derived CDR1 and CDR2 are MNHEY and SMNVEV (reference sequence). Between the trimmed V and J ends, which lost 4 bases and 4 bases, there was a span of 14 bases. The CDR3 length is 14 residues. The CDR3 DNA reads as TGTGCCAGCAGTTCCATAGGGGGAAGGTACGAGCAGTACTTC. Translation gives CASSSIGGRYEQYF.

This sequence joins TRBV5-1 and TRBJ1-1, with a tentative D call TRBD1 (5 bases). The CDR3 totals 15 residues. The germline gives CDR1 SGHRS, CDR2 YFSETQ. The V end lost 6 bases, the J end lost 1 base, and 16 bases lay between the germline ends. For the CDR3, the DNA is TGCGCCAGCAAATTCTTCGGGACGCCGAACACTGAAGCTTTCTTT. The encoded protein is CASKFFGTPNTEAFF.

Notes on this clonotype: The missing conserved phenylalanine or tryptophan at the end of this CDR3 makes a read error likely. The chain joins TRBV13 to TRBJ1-5; D unclear. CDR3 size: 14 residues. The V gene lost 5 bases and the J gene lost 7 bases, with 15 bases spanning the gap. The V gene's germline CDR1 is PRHDT and CDR2 FYEKMQ (reference sequence). CDR3 bases: TGTGCCAGCAGCAAGAGGGAGGTCGGCCAGCCCCAGCATCTT. Translating it yields CASSKREVGQPQHL.

The chain combines TRBV20-1 with TRBJ2-1; the D gene could be TRBD1 or TRBD2 (6 bases each). Germline-derived CDR1 and CDR2 are DFQATT and SNEGSKA (reference sequence). The CDR3 totals 16 residues. Trimming took off 2 bases at V and 4 bases at J, with 18 bases between the two ends. CDR3 residues: CSARTSPTGKYNEQFF. The CDR3 nucleotides are TGCAGTGCTAGAACTAGCCCGACAGGAAAGTACAATGAGCAGTTCTTC.

In its sample, this clonotype was seen many times. The rearrangement uses TRBV28 and TRBJ2-7; D gene unclear. CDR3 length equals 12 residues. V gave up 4 bases and J gave up 3 bases, with 7 bases separating them. Germline V gene data show CDR1 as MDHEN and CDR2 as SYDVKM. This CDR3 reads CASSSQVYEQYF. In nucleotides, the CDR3 is TGTGCCAGCAGTTCCCAGGTCTACGAGCAGTACTTC.